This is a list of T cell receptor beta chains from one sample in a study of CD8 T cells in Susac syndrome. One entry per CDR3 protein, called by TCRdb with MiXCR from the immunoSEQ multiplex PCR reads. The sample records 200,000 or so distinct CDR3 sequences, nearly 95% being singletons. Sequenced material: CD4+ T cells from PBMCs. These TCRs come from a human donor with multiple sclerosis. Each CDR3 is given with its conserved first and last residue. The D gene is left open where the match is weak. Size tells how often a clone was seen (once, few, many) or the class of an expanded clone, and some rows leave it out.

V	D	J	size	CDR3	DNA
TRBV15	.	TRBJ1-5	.	CATSRGKQSNQPQHF	TGTGCCACCAGCAGAGGAAAACAGAGCAATCAGCCCCAGCATTTT
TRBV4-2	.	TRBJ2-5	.	CASSRLLRDGQETQYF	TGTGCCAGCAGCCGATTGCTCAGGGACGGTCAAGAGACCCAGTACTTC
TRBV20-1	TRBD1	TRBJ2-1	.	CSARAWGQASYNEQFF	TGCAGTGCTAGAGCGTGGGGACAGGCATCCTACAATGAGCAGTTCTTC
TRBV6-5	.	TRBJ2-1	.	CASTWHNEQFF	TGTGCCAGTACTTGGCACAATGAGCAGTTCTTC
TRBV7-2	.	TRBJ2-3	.	CASSFGVRDTQYF	TGTGCCAGCAGCTTTGGGGTTAGGGATACGCAGTATTTT
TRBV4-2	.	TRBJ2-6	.	CASSQGSSGANVLTF	TGTGCCAGCAGCCAAGGGAGCTCTGGGGCCAACGTCCTGACTTTC
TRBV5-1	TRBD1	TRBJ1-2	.	CASSLRTGAIDGYTF	TGCGCCAGCAGCCTGAGGACAGGGGCTATAGATGGCTACACCTTC
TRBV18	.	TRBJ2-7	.	CASSPRDNPYEQYF	TGTGCCAGCTCACCCCGGGACAACCCCTACGAGCAGTACTTC
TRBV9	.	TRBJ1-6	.	CASSVVGFNSPLHF	TGTGCCAGCAGCGTAGTAGGGTTCAATTCACCCCTCCACTTT
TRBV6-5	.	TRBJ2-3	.	CASTPPGVRHTQYF	TGTGCCAGCACCCCTCCGGGGGTGAGGCATACGCAGTATTTT
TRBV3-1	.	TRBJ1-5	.	CASSQGLPIPAQPQHF	TGTGCCAGCAGCCAGGGTCTTCCCATTCCCGCTCAGCCCCAGCATTTT
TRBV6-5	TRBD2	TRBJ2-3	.	CASSSRGLAVTLDTQYF	TGTGCCAGCAGTTCCAGGGGACTAGCGGTAACTTTAGATACGCAGTATTTT
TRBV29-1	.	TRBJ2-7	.	CSVKTGSPYEQYF	TGCAGCGTTAAAACAGGGTCCCCCTACGAGCAGTACTTC
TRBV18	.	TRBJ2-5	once	CASSQGPSYQETQYF	TGTGCCAGCTCACAGGGACCGTCGTACCAAGAGACCCAGTACTTC
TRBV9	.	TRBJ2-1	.	CASSVDLYNEQFF	TGTGCCAGCAGCGTAGATCTGTACAATGAGCAGTTCTTC
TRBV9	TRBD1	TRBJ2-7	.	CASSPSRDRERNEQYF	TGTGCCAGCAGCCCGTCCCGGGACAGGGAGAGAAACGAGCAGTACTTC
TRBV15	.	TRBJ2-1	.	CATSSHRGEQFF	TGTGCCACCAGCAGTCATCGGGGTGAGCAGTTCTTC
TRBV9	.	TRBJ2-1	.	CASSVKSGEQFF	TGTGCCAGCAGCGTAAAATCCGGTGAGCAGTTCTTC